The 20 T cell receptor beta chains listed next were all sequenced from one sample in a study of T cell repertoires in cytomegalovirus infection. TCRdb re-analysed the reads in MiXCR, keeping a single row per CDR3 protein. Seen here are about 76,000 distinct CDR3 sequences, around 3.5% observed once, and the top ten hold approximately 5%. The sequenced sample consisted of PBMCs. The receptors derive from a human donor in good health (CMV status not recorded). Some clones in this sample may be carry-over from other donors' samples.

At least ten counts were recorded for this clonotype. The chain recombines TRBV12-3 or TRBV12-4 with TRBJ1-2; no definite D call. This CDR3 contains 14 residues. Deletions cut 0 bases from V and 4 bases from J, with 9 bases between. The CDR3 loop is CASSLAGEAYGYTF. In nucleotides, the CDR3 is TGTGCCAGCAGTTTAGCAGGAGAAGCCTATGGCTACACCTTC.

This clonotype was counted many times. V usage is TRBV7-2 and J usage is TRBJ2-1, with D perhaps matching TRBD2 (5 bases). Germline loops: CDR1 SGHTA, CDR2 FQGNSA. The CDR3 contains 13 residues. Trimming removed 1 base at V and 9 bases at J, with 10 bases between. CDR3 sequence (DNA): TGTGCCAGCAGCTTAGATAGCGCCGGTGAGCAGTTCTTC. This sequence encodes CASSLDSAGEQFF.

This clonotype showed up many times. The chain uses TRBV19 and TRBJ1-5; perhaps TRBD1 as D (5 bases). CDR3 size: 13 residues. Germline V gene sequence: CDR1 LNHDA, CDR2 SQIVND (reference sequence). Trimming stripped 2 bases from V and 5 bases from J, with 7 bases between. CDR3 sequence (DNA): TGTGCCAGTAGTATAAGGGGTGATCAGCCCCAGCATTTT. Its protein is CASSIRGDQPQHF.

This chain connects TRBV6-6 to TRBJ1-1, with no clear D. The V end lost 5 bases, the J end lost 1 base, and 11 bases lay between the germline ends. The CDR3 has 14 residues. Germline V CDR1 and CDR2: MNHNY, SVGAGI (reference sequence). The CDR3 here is CASSPANTNTEAFF. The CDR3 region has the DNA TGTGCCAGCAGTCCTGCCAACACGAACACTGAAGCTTTCTTT.

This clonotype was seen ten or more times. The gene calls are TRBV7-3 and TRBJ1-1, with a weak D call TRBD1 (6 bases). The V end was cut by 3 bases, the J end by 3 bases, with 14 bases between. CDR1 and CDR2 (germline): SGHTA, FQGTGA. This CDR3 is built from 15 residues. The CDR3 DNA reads TGTGCCAGCAGCTTGAGCGGGACATCGGACACTGAAGCTTTCTTT. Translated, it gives CASSLSGTSDTEAFF.

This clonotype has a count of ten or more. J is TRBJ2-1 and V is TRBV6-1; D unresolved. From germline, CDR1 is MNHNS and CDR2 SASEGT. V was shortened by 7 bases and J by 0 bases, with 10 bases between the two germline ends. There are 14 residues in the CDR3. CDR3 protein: CASIVGPSYNEQFF. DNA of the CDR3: TGTGCCAGCATTGTTGGACCCTCCTACAATGAGCAGTTCTTC.

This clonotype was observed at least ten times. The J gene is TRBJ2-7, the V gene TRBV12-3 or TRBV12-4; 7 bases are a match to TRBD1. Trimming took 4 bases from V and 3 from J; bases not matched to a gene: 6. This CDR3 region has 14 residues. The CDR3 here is CASSSTTGDYEQYF. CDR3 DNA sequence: TGTGCCAGCAGTTCGACAACAGGGGACTACGAGCAGTACTTC.

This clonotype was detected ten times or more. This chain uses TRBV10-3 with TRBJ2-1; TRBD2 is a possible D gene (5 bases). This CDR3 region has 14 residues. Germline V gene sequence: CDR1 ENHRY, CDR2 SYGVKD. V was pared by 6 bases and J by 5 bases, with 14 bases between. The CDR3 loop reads CAIRGDKADNEQFF. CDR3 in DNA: TGTGCCATCAGGGGAGATAAGGCGGACAATGAGCAGTTCTTC.

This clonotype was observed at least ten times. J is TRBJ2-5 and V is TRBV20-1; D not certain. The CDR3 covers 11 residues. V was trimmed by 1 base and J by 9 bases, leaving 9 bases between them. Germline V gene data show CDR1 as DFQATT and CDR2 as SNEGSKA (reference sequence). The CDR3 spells CSARGGEAQYF. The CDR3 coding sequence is TGCAGTGCTAGAGGTGGTGAGGCCCAGTACTTC.

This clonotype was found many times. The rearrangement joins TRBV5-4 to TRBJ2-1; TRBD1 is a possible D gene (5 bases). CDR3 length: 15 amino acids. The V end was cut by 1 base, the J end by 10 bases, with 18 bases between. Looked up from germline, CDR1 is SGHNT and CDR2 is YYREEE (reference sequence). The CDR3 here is CASSLIQGGLGEQFF. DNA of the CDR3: TGTGCCAGCAGCTTGATCCAGGGTGGGCTAGGAGAGCAGTTCTTC.

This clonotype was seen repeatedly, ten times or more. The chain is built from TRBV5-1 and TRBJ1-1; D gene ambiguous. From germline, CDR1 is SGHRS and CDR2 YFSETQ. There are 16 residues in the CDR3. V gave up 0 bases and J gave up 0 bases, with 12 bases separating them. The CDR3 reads CASSLEAYSMNTEAFF. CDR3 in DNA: TGCGCCAGCAGCTTGGAGGCATACAGTATGAACACTGAAGCTTTCTTT.

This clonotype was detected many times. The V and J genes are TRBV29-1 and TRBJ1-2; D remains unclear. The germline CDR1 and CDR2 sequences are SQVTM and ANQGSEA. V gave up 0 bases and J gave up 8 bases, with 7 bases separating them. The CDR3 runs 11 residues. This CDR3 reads CSVEEGRGYTF. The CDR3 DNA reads TGCAGCGTTGAAGAAGGGCGCGGCTACACCTTC.

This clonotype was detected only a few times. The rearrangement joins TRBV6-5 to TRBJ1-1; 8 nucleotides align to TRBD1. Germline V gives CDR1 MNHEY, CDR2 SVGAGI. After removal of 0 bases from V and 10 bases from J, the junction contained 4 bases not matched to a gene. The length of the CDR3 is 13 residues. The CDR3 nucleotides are TGTGCCAGCAGTTACTCGATGACAGGGGTAGCTTTCTTT. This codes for CASSYSMTGVAFF.

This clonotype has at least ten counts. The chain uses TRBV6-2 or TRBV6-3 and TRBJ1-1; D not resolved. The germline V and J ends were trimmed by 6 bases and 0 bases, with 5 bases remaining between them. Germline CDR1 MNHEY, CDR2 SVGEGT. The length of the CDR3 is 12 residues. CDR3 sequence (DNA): TGTGCCAGCAGACGGGTGAACACTGAAGCTTTCTTT. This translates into CASRRVNTEAFF.

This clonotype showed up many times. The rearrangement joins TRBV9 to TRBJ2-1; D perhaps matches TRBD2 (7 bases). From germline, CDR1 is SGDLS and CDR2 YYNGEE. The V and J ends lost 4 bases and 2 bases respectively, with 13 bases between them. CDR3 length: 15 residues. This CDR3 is CASSQTGGPYNEQFF. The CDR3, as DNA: TGTGCCAGCAGCCAGACCGGGGGGCCCTACAATGAGCAGTTCTTC.

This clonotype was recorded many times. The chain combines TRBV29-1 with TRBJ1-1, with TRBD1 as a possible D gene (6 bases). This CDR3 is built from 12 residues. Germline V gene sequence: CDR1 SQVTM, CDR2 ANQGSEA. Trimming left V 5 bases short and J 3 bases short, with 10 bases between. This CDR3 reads CSVRGWDTEAFF. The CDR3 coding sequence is TGCAGCGTTAGGGGGTGGGACACTGAAGCTTTCTTT.

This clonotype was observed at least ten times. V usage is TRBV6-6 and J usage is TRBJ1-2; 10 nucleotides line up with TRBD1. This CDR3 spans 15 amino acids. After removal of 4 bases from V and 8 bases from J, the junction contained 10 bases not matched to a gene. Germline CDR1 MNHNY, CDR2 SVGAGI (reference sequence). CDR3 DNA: TGTGCCAGCAGTTCGGGACAGGGGTTTGGTGGGGGCTACACCTTC. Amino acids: CASSSGQGFGGGYTF.

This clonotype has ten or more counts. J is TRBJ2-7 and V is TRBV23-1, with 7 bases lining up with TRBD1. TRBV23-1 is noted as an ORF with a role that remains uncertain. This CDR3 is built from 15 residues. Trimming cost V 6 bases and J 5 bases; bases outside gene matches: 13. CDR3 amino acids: CASSHSTGPLHEQYF. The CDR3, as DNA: TGCGCCAGCAGCCATTCGACAGGGCCCCTCCACGAGCAGTACTTC.

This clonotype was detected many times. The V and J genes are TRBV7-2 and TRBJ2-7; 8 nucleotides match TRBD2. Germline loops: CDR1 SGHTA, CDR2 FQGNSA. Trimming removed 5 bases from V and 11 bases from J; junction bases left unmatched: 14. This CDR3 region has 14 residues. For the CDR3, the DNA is TGTGCCAGCAGCCAACGATACGGCGGGGGGCCCAAGTACTTC. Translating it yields CASSQRYGGGPKYF.

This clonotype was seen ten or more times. The CDR3 region has the DNA TGTGCCAGCAGCCTAGCCTCCCGGGGACAAGAAGCTTTCTTT. It is translated as CASSLASRGQEAFF. V and J are TRBV27 and TRBJ1-1; D possibly corresponds to TRBD1 (6 bases). Trimming stripped 6 bases from V and 8 bases from J, with 19 bases between. CDR1 is MNHEY and CDR2 is SMNVEV in the germline V gene (reference sequence). This CDR3 has 14 residues.